This TCR beta chain was captured by sequencing in a study of OX40 agonist ivuxolimab in advanced cancers. CDR3 size: 13 residues. V was clipped by 4 bases and J by 2 bases, with 10 bases between them. Germline assignment: CDR1 GTSNPN and CDR2 SVGIG (reference sequence). Here immunoSEQ multiplex PCR was the method, and the copy in TCRdb shows in-frame clones only, minus some. There are about 80,000 clones in the sample; approximately 84% occur only once, and roughly 25% lies in the top ten. This sequence originates from an adult with an advanced solid tumor such as melanoma, head and neck, liver or kidney cancer. Material: CD4+ or CD8+ T cells sorted from blood, obtained in a trial of the OX40 agonist ivuxolimab. The gene calls are TRBV30 and TRBJ2-3, with D tentatively TRBD1 (5 bases). The CDR3 sequence is CAWTAGNTDTQYF. CDR3 nucleotides: TGTGCCTGGACGGCAGGGAACACAGATACGCAGTATTTT. The full variable domain, with the rest looked up from reference TRBV30 and TRBJ2-3, is SQTIHQWPATLVQPVGSPLSLECTVEGTSNPNLYWYRQAAGRGLQLLFYSVGIGQISSEVPQNLSASRPQDRQFILSSKKLLLSDSGFYLCAWTAGNTDTQYFGPGTRLTVL.